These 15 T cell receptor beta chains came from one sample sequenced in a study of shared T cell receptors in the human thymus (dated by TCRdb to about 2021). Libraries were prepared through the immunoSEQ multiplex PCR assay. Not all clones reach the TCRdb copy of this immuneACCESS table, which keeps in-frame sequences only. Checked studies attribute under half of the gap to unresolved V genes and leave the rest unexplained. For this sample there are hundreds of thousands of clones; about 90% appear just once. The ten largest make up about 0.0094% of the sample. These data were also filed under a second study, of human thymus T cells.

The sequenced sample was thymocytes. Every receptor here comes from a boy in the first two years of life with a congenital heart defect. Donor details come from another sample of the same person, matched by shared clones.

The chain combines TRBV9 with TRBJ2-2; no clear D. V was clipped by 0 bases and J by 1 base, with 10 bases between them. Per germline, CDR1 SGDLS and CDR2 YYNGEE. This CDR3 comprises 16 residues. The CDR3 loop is CASSVEGDENTGELFF. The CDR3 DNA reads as TGTGCCAGCAGCGTAGAAGGAGATGAGAACACCGGGGAGCTGTTTTTT.

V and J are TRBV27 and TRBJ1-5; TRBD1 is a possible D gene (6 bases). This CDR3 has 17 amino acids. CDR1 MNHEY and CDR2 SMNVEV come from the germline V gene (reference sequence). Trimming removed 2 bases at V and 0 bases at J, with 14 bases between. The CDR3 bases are TGTGCCAGCAGTTTAAGGTTTCAGGGGTATAGCAATCAGCCCCAGCATTTT. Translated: CASSLRFQGYSNQPQHF.

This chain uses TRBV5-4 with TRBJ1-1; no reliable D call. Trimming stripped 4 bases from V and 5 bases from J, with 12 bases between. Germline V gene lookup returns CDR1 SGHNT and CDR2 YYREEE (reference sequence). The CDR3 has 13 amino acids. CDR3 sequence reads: CASSRDGRTEAFF. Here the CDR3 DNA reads TGTGCCAGCAGCCGGGATGGTAGGACTGAAGCTTTCTTT.

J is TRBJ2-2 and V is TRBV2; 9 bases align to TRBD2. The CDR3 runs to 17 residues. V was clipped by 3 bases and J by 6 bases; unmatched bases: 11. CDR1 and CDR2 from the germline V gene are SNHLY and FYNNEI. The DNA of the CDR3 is TGTGCCAGCAGTGATTCGGGGCGGGGGGGCCTCGCCGGGGAGCTGTTTTTT. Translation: CASSDSGRGGLAGELFF. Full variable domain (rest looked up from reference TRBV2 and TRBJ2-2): EPEVTQTPSHQVTQMGQEVILRCVPISNHLYFYWYRQILGQKVEFLVSFYNNEISEKSEIFDDQFSVERPDGSNFTLKIRSTKLEDSAMYFCASSDSGRGGLAGELFFGEGSRLTVL.

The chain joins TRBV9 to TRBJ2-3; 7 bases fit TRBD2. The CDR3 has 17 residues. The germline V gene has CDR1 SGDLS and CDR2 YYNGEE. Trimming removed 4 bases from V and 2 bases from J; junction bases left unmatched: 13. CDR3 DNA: TGTGCCAGCAGCATAAACAAAGGAGCGGGGACCACAGATACGCAGTATTTT. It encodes CASSINKGAGTTDTQYF.

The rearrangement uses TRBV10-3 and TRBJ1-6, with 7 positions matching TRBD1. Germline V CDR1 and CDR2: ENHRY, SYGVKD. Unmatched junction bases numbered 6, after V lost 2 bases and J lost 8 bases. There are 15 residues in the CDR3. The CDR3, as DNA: TGTGCCATCAGTGAGGGGACAGCTGAAGATTCACCCCTCCACTTT. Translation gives CAISEGTAEDSPLHF.

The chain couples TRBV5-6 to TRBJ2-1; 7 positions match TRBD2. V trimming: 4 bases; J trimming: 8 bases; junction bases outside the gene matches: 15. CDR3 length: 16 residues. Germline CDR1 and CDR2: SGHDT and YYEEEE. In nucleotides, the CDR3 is TGTGCCAGCAGCGTCTGGGACTATCCCCTTCCCCATGAGCAGTTCTTC. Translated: CASSVWDYPLPHEQFF. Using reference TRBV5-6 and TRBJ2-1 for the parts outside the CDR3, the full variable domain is DAGVTQSPTHLIKTRGQQVTLRCSPKSGHDTVSWYQQALGQGPQFIFQYYEEEERQRGNFPDRFSGHQFPNYSSELNVNALLLGDSALYLCASSVWDYPLPHEQFFGPGTRLTVL.

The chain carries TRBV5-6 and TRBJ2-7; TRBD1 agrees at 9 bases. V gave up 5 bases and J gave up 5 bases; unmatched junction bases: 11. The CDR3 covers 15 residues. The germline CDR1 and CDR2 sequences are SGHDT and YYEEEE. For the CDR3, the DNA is TGTGCCAGCAGTCAGGCGGGACAGGGTTCCGACGAGCAGTACTTC. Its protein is CASSQAGQGSDEQYF.

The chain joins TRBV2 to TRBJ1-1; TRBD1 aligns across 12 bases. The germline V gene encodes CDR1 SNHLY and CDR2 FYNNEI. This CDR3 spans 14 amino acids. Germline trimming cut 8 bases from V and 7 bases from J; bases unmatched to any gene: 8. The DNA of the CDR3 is TGTGCCAGCGCGGGGGACAGGGGGCTAGGTGAAGCTTTCTTT. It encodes CASAGDRGLGEAFF.

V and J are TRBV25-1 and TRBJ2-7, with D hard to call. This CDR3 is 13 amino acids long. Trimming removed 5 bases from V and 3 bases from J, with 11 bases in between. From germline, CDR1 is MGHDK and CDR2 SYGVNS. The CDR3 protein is CASSPSDFYEQYF. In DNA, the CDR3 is TGTGCCAGCAGTCCAAGTGACTTCTACGAGCAGTACTTC.

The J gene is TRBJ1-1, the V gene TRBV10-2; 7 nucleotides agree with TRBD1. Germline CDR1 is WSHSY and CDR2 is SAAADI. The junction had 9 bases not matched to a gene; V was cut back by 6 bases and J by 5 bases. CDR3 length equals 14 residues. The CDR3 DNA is TGCGCCAGCAGCGGGACAGTAGACCCGACTGAAGCTTTCTTT. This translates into CASSGTVDPTEAFF.

The CDR3 DNA reads as TGTGCCAGCAGTTACGGCAGGGCTTACGAGCAGTACTTC. Amino acid sequence: CASSYGRAYEQYF. The rearrangement joins TRBV6-6 to TRBJ2-7; weak D call: TRBD1 (5 bases). The CDR3 runs 13 residues. CDR1 and CDR2 (germline): MNHNY, SVGAGI (reference sequence). V dropped 2 bases and J dropped 4 bases, with 9 bases sitting between them.

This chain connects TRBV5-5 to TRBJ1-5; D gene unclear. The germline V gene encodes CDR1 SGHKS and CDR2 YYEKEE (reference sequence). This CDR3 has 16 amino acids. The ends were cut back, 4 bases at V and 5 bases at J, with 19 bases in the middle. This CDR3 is CASSQSSDFHDQPQHF. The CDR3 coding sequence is TGTGCCAGCAGCCAGAGCAGCGATTTCCATGATCAGCCCCAGCATTTT.

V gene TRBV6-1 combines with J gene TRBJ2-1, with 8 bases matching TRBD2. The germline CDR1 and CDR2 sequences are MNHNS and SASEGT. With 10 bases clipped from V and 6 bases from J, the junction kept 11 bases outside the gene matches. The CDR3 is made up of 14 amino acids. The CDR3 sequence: CATGRGRGGNEQFF. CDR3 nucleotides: TGTGCCACCGGTAGGGGACGGGGGGGCAATGAGCAGTTCTTC.

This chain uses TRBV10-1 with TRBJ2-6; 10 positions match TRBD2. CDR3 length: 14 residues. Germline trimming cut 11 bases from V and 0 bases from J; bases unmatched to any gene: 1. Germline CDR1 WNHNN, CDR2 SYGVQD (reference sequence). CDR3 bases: TGCGCCTCTAGCGGGAGCTCTGGGGCCAACGTCCTGACTTTC. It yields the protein CASSGSSGANVLTF.